The 7 T cell receptor beta chains below were found in one sample sequenced in a study of blood T cell repertoires in COVID-19. Some clones are missing from TCRdb's copy, which holds only in-frame ones; the method was immunoSEQ multiplex PCR. The repertoire consists of around 260,000 clones, with about four fifths occurring once and the leading ten covering approximately 14%. What was sequenced was peripheral blood. All receptors derive from a person aged 65 to 85 with COVID-19, enrolled during active disease.

This clone was seen a handful of times. The CDR3 DNA reads as TGTGCCAGCAGCCACAGAACTAGCGGGAGTTACGAGCAGTACTTC. This sequence encodes CASSHRTSGSYEQYF. The chain recombines TRBV7-3 with TRBJ2-7; TRBD2 matches 11 bases. Germline trimming cut 5 bases from V and 4 bases from J; bases unmatched to any gene: 7. The CDR3 is made up of 15 amino acids. CDR1 is SGHTA and CDR2 is FQGTGA in the germline V gene.

This chain joins TRBV30 and TRBJ1-3, with D unclear. Germline CDR1 GTSNPN, CDR2 SVGIG (reference sequence). The CDR3 is made up of 13 amino acids. Trimming pared 7 bases from V and 2 bases from J, leaving 12 bases between. The CDR3 region has the DNA TGTGCCTATGCCGCGTCTCCTGGAAACACCATATATTTT. Translated: CAYAASPGNTIYF. The complete variable domain, with remaining parts taken from reference TRBV30 and TRBJ1-3, reads SQTIHQWPATLVQPVGSPLSLECTVEGTSNPNLYWYRQAAGRGLQLLFYSVGIGQISSEVPQNLSASRPQDRQFILSSKKLLLSDSGFYLCAYAASPGNTIYFGEGSWLTVV.

In this sample, this clone turned up once. CDR3 DNA sequence: TGTGCCAGCAGCCAAGTTAGCGGGAGCGAGCAGTACTTC. Its translation: CASSQVSGSEQYF. The chain uses TRBV14 and TRBJ2-7, with 9 positions matching TRBD2. Trimming removed 1 base from V and 6 bases from J; junction bases left unmatched: 1. The germline V gene encodes CDR1 SGHDN and CDR2 FVKESK. CDR3 size: 13 residues.

The chain uses TRBV9 and TRBJ2-2; the D gene is possibly TRBD1 (5 bases). This CDR3 has 15 amino acids. Germline CDR1 is SGDLS and CDR2 is YYNGEE. V shed 4 bases and J shed 1 base, with 11 bases lying between them. The CDR3 bases are TGTGCCAGCAGCATAAAAGGACAGAACACCGGGGAGCTGTTTTTT. As protein: CASSIKGQNTGELFF.

This chain links TRBV6-2 or TRBV6-3 with TRBJ2-2; D is ambiguous. Germline V gene lookup returns CDR1 MNHEY and CDR2 SVGEGT. This CDR3 comprises 12 residues. The germline V and J ends were trimmed by 5 bases and 7 bases, with 8 bases remaining between them. CDR3 coding DNA: TGTGCCAGCAGTCAGAATAACGGGGAGCTGTTTTTT. This translates into CASSQNNGELFF.

The chain combines TRBV10-3 with TRBJ2-3, with TRBD1 as a possible D gene (5 bases). Trimming took 3 bases from V and 5 from J, leaving 15 bases between them. The CDR3 is 15 residues long. The germline CDR1 and CDR2 sequences are ENHRY and SYGVKD. CDR3 amino acids: CAISDSAGIIDTQYF. For the CDR3, the DNA is TGTGCCATCAGTGATTCGGCAGGGATCATAGATACGCAGTATTTT.

The gene calls are TRBV2 and TRBJ2-7; maybe TRBD2 (5 bases). V was cut by 2 bases and J by 3 bases, with 14 bases left in between. There are 15 residues in the CDR3. Germline V gene lookup returns CDR1 SNHLY and CDR2 FYNNEI. In nucleotides, the CDR3 is TGTGCCAGCAGTGAACACAATAGCGCTAACTACGAGCAGTACTTC. This encodes CASSEHNSANYEQYF.